The 12 T cell receptor beta chains below all came from one sample that was sequenced in a study of tumor and adjacent non-tumor tissue in lung cancer. A modified ARM-PCR protocol with three rounds of nested PCR amplified TCRbeta. TCRdb processed the multiplex PCR reads anew with MiXCR; each CDR3 protein has one entry. This table has under 150,000 distinct CDR3 sequences, approximately 72% appearing once. The template was RNA from unsorted bulk tissue. The sequenced sample was lung tumor tissue. These receptors were collected from a man aged 60-69 years with small cell lung cancer.

This clonotype has a handful of counts. Because it lacks the conserved phenylalanine or tryptophan at the end, this CDR3 is likely a read error. The chain uses TRBV20-1 and TRBJ2-1; 10 positions match TRBD2. Germline loops: CDR1 DFQATT, CDR2 SNEGSKA (reference sequence). Germline trimming cut 3 bases from V and 2 bases from J; bases unmatched to any gene: 7. This CDR3 has 16 amino acids. The CDR3 DNA follows: TGCAGTGCTAGCCTACCTACTAGCGGGGCCTACAATGAGCAGTTCTCC. The encoded protein is CSASLPTSGAYNEQFS.

A remark on this clonotype: A junction end diverges from the germline sequence, so it may reflect a read error. The chain links TRBV20-1 to TRBJ2-5; D possibly corresponds to TRBD1 (6 bases). The CDR3 is 15 amino acids. Germline-derived CDR1 and CDR2 are DFQATT and SNEGSKA (reference sequence). CDR3 sequence (DNA): TGCAGTACTAGAGACCATCAGGGGATAATGGGGACCCAGTACTTC. It codes for CSTRDHQGIMGTQYF.

With respect to this clonotype: The junction departs from the called germline gene at one end, perhaps through a read error. The chain is built from TRBV5-4 and TRBJ2-7; 10 positions match TRBD2. The germline V gene encodes CDR1 SGHNT and CDR2 YYREEE (reference sequence). CDR3 size: 18 residues. The CDR3 DNA follows: TGTGCCAGCAGCTTCGGGAAGGAGATTAGCGGGGGGTCCTACGGGCAGTACTTC. Translated, it gives CASSFGKEISGGSYGQYF.

The rearrangement uses TRBV7-4 and TRBJ2-7, with TRBD1 matching over 7 bases. This CDR3 has 14 amino acids. Germline CDR1 SGHVT, CDR2 SQSDAQ. The trim removed 5 bases at V and 5 bases at J, leaving 9 bases unmatched. For the CDR3, the DNA is TGTGCCAGCAGCCTGTTCGGGACAGTCAACGAGCAGTACGTC. Translated, it gives CASSLFGTVNEQYV.

This sequence joins TRBV12-5 and TRBJ2-5; D gene unclear. Deletions cut 7 bases from V and 5 bases from J, with 8 bases between. Germline CDR1 and CDR2: LGHNT and FRNRAP. The CDR3 extends over 11 amino acids. CDR3 coding DNA: TGTGCTAGTGTTCTCGAGGAGACCCAGTACTTC. Amino acids: CASVLEETQYF. The full variable domain, rest sourced from reference TRBV12-5 and TRBJ2-5, is DARVTQTPRHKVTEMGQEVTMRCQPILGHNTVFWYRQTMMQGLELLAYFRNRAPLDDSGMPKDRFSAEMPDATLATLKIQPSEPRDSAVYFCASVLEETQYFGPGTRLLVL.

On this clonotype itself: One end of the junction does not line up with germline, which may come from a read error. The chain recombines TRBV29-1 with TRBJ2-5; TRBD1 aligns across 7 bases. The CDR3 consists of 13 residues. From germline, CDR1 is SQVTM and CDR2 ANQGSEA. The CDR3 protein is CRVEGTVQETQYF. CDR3 sequence (DNA): TGCAGGGTTGAGGGGACAGTCCAAGAGACCCAATACTTC.

This chain joins TRBV12-3 or TRBV12-4 and TRBJ1-1; no firm D call. The length of the CDR3 is 15 residues. V shed 5 bases and J shed 7 bases, with 20 bases lying between them. CDR3 region: CASSGPGYDYSEAFF. The CDR3 nucleotides read TGTGCCAGCAGTGGTCCGGGATACGATTACAGTGAAGCTTTCTTT.

As to this clonotype: One end of the junction does not line up with germline, which may come from a read error. The chain couples TRBV20-1 to TRBJ2-2; D unclear. CDR1 and CDR2 (germline): DFQATT, SNEGSKA (reference sequence). The CDR3 loop spans 13 amino acids. CDR3 bases: TGCAGTGCTCTAGACACCAACACCGTGGAGCTGTTTTTT. Its translation is CSALDTNTVELFF.

Details on this clonotype: This sequence may be a read error, since a much larger clone differs from it by one base. The genes are TRBV6-1 and TRBJ2-3, with D unclear. CDR1 is MNHNS and CDR2 is SASEGT in the germline V gene. CDR3 length: 14 amino acids. The CDR3: CASSEARLTDTHYF. The CDR3 DNA reads TGTGCCAGCAGTGAAGCGCGGCTTACAGATACGCATTATTTT.

To note about this clonotype: One junction end does not reproduce the germline sequence, and a read error may be involved. The chain combines TRBV12-3 or TRBV12-4 with TRBJ1-4; TRBD1 agrees at 7 bases. The CDR3 has 14 residues. CDR3: CASSTTGRNEKLLF. Written as DNA, the CDR3 is TGTGCCAGCAGCACGACAGGGCGGAATGAAAAACTGTTGTTT.

Comments on this clonotype: This may arise from a read error, as a much more abundant clone is one base away. V and J are TRBV7-8 and TRBJ2-1; 11 nucleotides align to TRBD2. The CDR3 has 15 amino acids. The germline CDR1 and CDR2 sequences are SGHVS and FQNEAQ. The CDR3 region is CDSSGGTSGTASRFF. The CDR3, as DNA: TGTGACAGCAGCGGGGGGACTAGCGGCACAGCCAGTCGGTTCTTC.

There are a few counts of this clonotype. A junction boundary mismatches the germline segment, possibly from a read error. This chain uses TRBV20-1 with TRBJ2-3, with 14 bases identical to TRBD2. Germline V CDR1 and CDR2: DFQATT, SNEGSKA (reference sequence). The CDR3 is 18 residues long. The CDR3 nucleotides are TGCAGCGCTATTCGCCAGGGATTGGGACTAGCGGGAGTTGATACGCAGTATTTT. Its translation is CSAIRQGLGLAGVDTQYF.